Presented here are 14 T cell receptor beta chains from one specimen sequenced in a study of CD8 T cells in Susac syndrome. Random hexamers were used to reverse transcribe an amount of roughly 0.5 to 1 ug RNA. TCRdb reprocessed the immunoSEQ multiplex PCR reads via MiXCR and lists one record per CDR3 protein. This sample yields 300,000 to 350,000 distinct CDR3 sequences, of which 92% are seen a single time; roughly 0.064% belongs to the top ten. Specimen: CD4+ T cells from PBMCs. The receptor source for this set is a human donor with multiple sclerosis.

This chain links TRBV7-6 with TRBJ2-7, with TRBD1 matching 7 bases. From germline, CDR1 is SGHVS and CDR2 FNYEAQ. Trimming removed 5 bases from V and 5 bases from J; junction bases left unmatched: 12. The CDR3 is 15 residues long. The CDR3 sequence: CASSRQGRKEDEQYF. The CDR3 bases are TGTGCCAGCAGCCGACAGGGACGAAAAGAAGACGAGCAGTACTTC.

This chain links TRBV15 with TRBJ2-1, with D perhaps being TRBD1 or TRBD2 (5 bases each). The V end was cut by 8 bases, the J end by 7 bases, with 15 bases between. CDR3 length: 13 residues. CDR1 and CDR2 (germline): LNHNV, YYDKDF (reference sequence). This chain's CDR3 is CATSLGAINEQFF. Written as DNA, the CDR3 is TGTGCCACCTCCCTCGGGGCCATAAATGAGCAGTTCTTC.

The V call is TRBV6-5, the J call TRBJ1-1; D gene unclear. CDR3 size: 14 residues. Germline V gives CDR1 MNHEY, CDR2 SVGAGI. V lost 6 bases to trimming and J lost 0 bases, with 11 bases between them. The CDR3 is CASSRREMNTEAFF. The CDR3, as DNA: TGTGCCAGCAGCAGAAGAGAAATGAACACTGAAGCTTTCTTT.

This chain joins TRBV19 and TRBJ2-1; possible D gene TRBD1, 5 bases. Germline CDR1 reads LNHDA; CDR2 reads SQIVND (reference sequence). This CDR3 comprises 13 residues. Trimming pared 5 bases from V and 8 bases from J, leaving 13 bases between. CDR3 sequence (DNA): TGTGCCAGTAGTTCCCAAAAGGGGCATGAGCAGTTCTTC. This encodes CASSSQKGHEQFF. The variable domain in full, completed from reference TRBV19 and TRBJ2-1, reads DGGITQSPKYLFRKEGQNVTLSCEQNLNHDAMYWYRQDPGQGLRLIYYSQIVNDFQKGDIAEGYSVSREKKESFPLTVTSAQKNPTAFYLCASSSQKGHEQFFGPGTRLTVL.

A few counts support this clonotype. The CDR3 region is CASSYSKTAGTGIYGYTF. In DNA form, the CDR3 reads TGTGCCAGCAGTTACTCGAAGACAGCCGGGACAGGGATCTATGGCTACACCTTC. The chain joins TRBV6-2 or TRBV6-3 to TRBJ1-2, with 9 positions matching TRBD1. The germline CDR1 and CDR2 sequences are MNHEY and SVGEGT. The CDR3 is 18 amino acids. Trimming took 0 bases from V and 4 from J; bases not matched to a gene: 12.

In this sample, this clonotype turned up once. The chain uses TRBV6-5 and TRBJ2-1; possible D gene TRBD2, 5 bases. CDR3 size: 15 residues. V lost 6 bases and J 1 base, leaving 13 bases between the germline ends. Per germline, CDR1 MNHEY and CDR2 SVGAGI. The CDR3 DNA follows: TGTGCCAGCAGCGGGGAGATAGGGTCCTACAATGAGCAGTTCTTC. Translated: CASSGEIGSYNEQFF.

This clonotype was picked up one time. The V and J genes are TRBV2 and TRBJ1-2; 7 bases line up with TRBD1. Germline V gene data show CDR1 as SNHLY and CDR2 as FYNNEI. The CDR3 spans 13 residues. Trimming at V came to 5 bases and at J to 5 bases, leaving 5 bases not matched to a gene. The CDR3 sequence: CASSTGAGYGYTF. The DNA of the CDR3 is TGTGCCAGCAGTACAGGGGCCGGGTATGGCTACACCTTC.

The chain has TRBV4-3 and TRBJ2-1; D may be TRBD1 or TRBD2 (5 bases each). This CDR3 region has 13 residues. Between the trimmed V and J ends, which lost 0 bases and 12 bases, there was a span of 12 bases. Germline CDR1 LGHNA, CDR2 YSLEER. The CDR3 protein is CASSQDPGTVQFF. CDR3 sequence (DNA): TGCGCCAGCAGCCAAGACCCTGGGACCGTGCAGTTCTTC.

The J gene is TRBJ2-2, the V gene TRBV6-4, with unresolved D. Per the germline V gene, CDR1 is MRHNA and CDR2 is SNTAGT. The V end lost 5 bases, the J end lost 1 base, and 14 bases lay between the germline ends. The CDR3 consists of 16 residues. The CDR3 loop is CASSSFGVKNTGELFF. DNA of the CDR3: TGTGCCAGCAGTTCTTTTGGGGTAAAGAACACCGGGGAGCTGTTTTTT.

The V gene is TRBV5-1, the J gene TRBJ1-1; D is ambiguous. The CDR3 has 14 residues. Germline V gives CDR1 SGHRS, CDR2 YFSETQ. Trimming shortened V by 3 bases and J by 1 base, and 10 bases separated the two germline ends. The CDR3 DNA sequence: TGCGCCAGCAGCTCCTATGGGGAGAACACTGAAGCTTTCTTT. Its protein is CASSSYGENTEAFF. Full variable domain (outside the CDR3, taken from reference TRBV5-1 and TRBJ1-1): KAGVTQTPRYLIKTRGQQVTLSCSPISGHRSVSWYQQTPGQGLQFLFEYFSETQRNKGNFPGRFSGRQFSNSRSEMNVSTLELGDSALYLCASSSYGENTEAFFGQGTRLTVV.

This sequence joins TRBV5-1 and TRBJ2-5; possibly TRBD1 for D (7 bases). Per germline, CDR1 SGHRS and CDR2 YFSETQ. The CDR3 runs 15 residues. The V end lost 0 bases, the J end lost 3 bases, and 12 bases lay between the germline ends. CDR3 in DNA: TGCGCCAGCAGCTTGGAGGGCAGGGGGGAAGAGACCCAGTACTTC. It encodes CASSLEGRGEETQYF.

This chain joins TRBV5-1 and TRBJ2-1; weak D call: TRBD1 (6 bases). Trimming took 3 bases from V and 8 from J, leaving 21 bases between them. Germline CDR1 and CDR2: SGHRS and YFSETQ. CDR3 length equals 16 residues. CDR3 sequence reads: CASSSINSDRRHEQFF. In DNA, the CDR3 is TGCGCCAGCAGCTCCATAAACTCCGACAGGAGGCATGAGCAGTTCTTC. The full variable domain, in which reference TRBV5-1 and TRBJ2-1 provide the parts outside the CDR3, is KAGVTQTPRYLIKTRGQQVTLSCSPISGHRSVSWYQQTPGQGLQFLFEYFSETQRNKGNFPGRFSGRQFSNSRSEMNVSTLELGDSALYLCASSSINSDRRHEQFFGPGTRLTVL.

This chain connects TRBV4-2 to TRBJ1-2, with a possible D match to TRBD1 (6 bases). V gave up 0 bases and J gave up 7 bases, with 15 bases separating them. Germline lookup yields CDR1 LGHNA and CDR2 YNFKEQ. This CDR3 is built from 15 residues. The CDR3 DNA reads TGTGCCAGCAGCCAAGACGGGGGCTTTCAACGTGGCTACACCTTC. Translating gives CASSQDGGFQRGYTF.

This rearrangement joins TRBV25-1 to TRBJ1-2, with 8 positions matching TRBD1. Germline CDR1 is MGHDK and CDR2 is SYGVNS. The length of the CDR3 is 16 residues. After removal of 4 bases from V and 7 bases from J, the junction contained 14 bases not matched to a gene. The DNA of the CDR3 is TGTGCCAGCAGTGCCCATCCGGGGCAGGGGGCGCGTGGCTACACCTTC. Translating it yields CASSAHPGQGARGYTF.